Below, 15 T cell receptor beta chains from the same sample are listed, as sequenced in a study of post-analysis software for immune sequencing data. Findings of the study overall: Relative to controls, patients had 5 or 6 TRBV segments at higher frequency, with TRBV5-6, TRBV5-1 and TRBV20-1 among these.

Unique-molecular-identifier-tagged TCR beta cDNA libraries were used. A single record per CDR3 protein comes from TCRdb applying MiXCR to the PCR reads. The table has a few hundred thousand distinct CDR3 sequences, 30% to 45% seen once; the top ten hold roughly 13%. Antigens for these TCRs are unknown. Sequencing was performed on blood. All receptors come from a girl aged 10 to 17 with multiple sclerosis.

The chain has TRBV7-2 and TRBJ1-2; D not certain. Germline CDR1 and CDR2: SGHTA and FQGNSA. The V and J ends lost 5 bases and 3 bases respectively, with 7 bases between them. This CDR3 has 12 residues. The CDR3 loop is CASSAWDYGYTF. The CDR3 bases are TGTGCCAGCAGCGCCTGGGACTATGGCTACACCTTC.

The chain uses TRBV2 and TRBJ2-7; no reliable D call. The CDR3 totals 13 residues. Trimming pared 5 bases from V and 1 base from J, leaving 9 bases between. CDR1 is SNHLY and CDR2 is FYNNEI in the germline V gene. CDR3 residues: CASSRQESYEQYF. Written as DNA, the CDR3 is TGTGCCAGCAGTAGGCAGGAATCCTACGAGCAGTACTTC.

The V call is TRBV5-1, the J call TRBJ2-5; unclear D gene. The CDR3 length is 12 residues. The germline V gene encodes CDR1 SGHRS and CDR2 YFSETQ. With 4 bases removed from V and 1 base from J, the gap between germline ends came to 5 bases. CDR3 in amino acids: CASSNPQETQYF. The CDR3 coding sequence is TGCGCCAGCAGCAACCCCCAAGAGACCCAGTACTTC.

The chain carries TRBV4-3 and TRBJ2-5; maybe TRBD1 (5 bases). Germline V CDR1 and CDR2: LGHNA, YSLEER. The CDR3 sequence is 14 residues long. Trimming removed 0 bases from V and 7 bases from J, with 12 bases in between. This CDR3 reads CASSQERLQGTQYF. CDR3 DNA sequence: TGCGCCAGCAGCCAAGAGAGGCTTCAGGGGACCCAGTACTTC.

The V gene is TRBV12-3 or TRBV12-4, the J gene TRBJ1-4; D remains ambiguous. The ends were cut back, 5 bases at V and 1 base at J, with 17 bases in the middle. CDR3 length: 17 amino acids. CDR3 region: CASSSGSRRITNEKLFF. Here the CDR3 DNA reads TGTGCCAGCAGTAGTGGGTCCCGCAGGATAACTAATGAAAAACTGTTTTTT.

This clonotype was counted a single time. The V and J genes are TRBV7-9 and TRBJ1-1; D is unclear. Germline CDR1 and CDR2: SEHNR and FQNEAQ (reference sequence). The V end was cut by 5 bases, the J end by 1 base, with 14 bases between. This CDR3 has 15 residues. CDR3 coding DNA: TGTGCCAGCAGCCATAAGACTGGACGGAACACTGAAGCTTTCTTT. This codes for CASSHKTGRNTEAFF.

The sample holds a few counts of this clonotype. V and J are TRBV12-3 or TRBV12-4 and TRBJ2-7; D is unclear. Deletions cut 3 bases from V and 8 bases from J, with 17 bases between. The CDR3 has 14 residues. For the CDR3, the DNA is TGTGCCAGCAGTTTTTCGTTCCCAGACGGAAAGCAGTACTTC. Translation: CASSFSFPDGKQYF.

This clonotype has a count of ten or more. The chain joins TRBV6-5 to TRBJ1-2; D gene uncertain. Per germline, CDR1 MNHEY and CDR2 SVGAGI. The CDR3 runs 14 residues. V was trimmed by 0 bases and J by 2 bases, leaving 7 bases between them. CDR3 bases: TGTGCCAGCAGTTACTCGGAAGGGAACTATGGCTACACCTTC. It is translated as CASSYSEGNYGYTF.

At least ten counts were recorded for this clonotype. The chain carries TRBV12-3 or TRBV12-4 and TRBJ1-2; 7 positions agree with TRBD1. The CDR3 extends over 13 amino acids. The J segment lost 5 bases and the V segment lost 9 bases, leaving 9 bases of the junction unmatched. The CDR3 nucleotides are TGTGCCAGTCGGACAGGAGGGGCTTATGGCTACACCTTC. Residues: CASRTGGAYGYTF.

This sequence joins TRBV27 and TRBJ1-1; 9 bases fit TRBD1. V was pared by 10 bases and J by 2 bases, with 5 bases of the junction left unmatched. Germline V lookup: CDR1 MNHEY, CDR2 SMNVEV (reference sequence). The CDR3 runs to 13 residues. The CDR3 here is CATRGQGNTEAFF. In DNA form, the CDR3 reads TGTGCCACCAGGGGACAGGGAAACACTGAAGCTTTCTTT.

This clonotype was recorded a few times. V usage is TRBV12-5 and J usage is TRBJ1-1; no clear D. The V gene's germline CDR1 is LGHNT and CDR2 FRNRAP. V dropped 3 bases and J dropped 1 base, with 12 bases sitting between them. The CDR3 spans 15 residues. The CDR3 region is CASGFDLHPNTEAFF. Here the CDR3 DNA reads TGTGCTAGTGGTTTCGATCTTCACCCGAACACTGAAGCTTTCTTT.

The V gene is TRBV6-5, the J gene TRBJ1-4; 8 bases match TRBD1. The V and J ends lost 5 bases and 8 bases, in that order; junction bases with no gene match: 7. Germline V lookup: CDR1 MNHEY, CDR2 SVGAGI. CDR3 length: 14 amino acids. DNA of the CDR3: TGTGCCAGCAGTCCAGGGGGCATGAGGGAAAAACTGTTTTTT. Translation gives CASSPGGMREKLFF.

The chain recombines TRBV7-2 with TRBJ1-1; 10 bases map to TRBD1. Germline CDR1 reads SGHTA; CDR2 reads FQGNSA. V lost 5 bases, J lost 4 bases, and 7 bases stayed unmatched. The CDR3 sequence is 15 residues long. The CDR3 DNA follows: TGTGCCAGCAGCGCCGGACAGGGGGTCACCACTGAAGCTTTCTTT. Protein: CASSAGQGVTTEAFF. Based on the CDR3 plus reference TRBV7-2 and TRBJ1-1, the full variable domain is GAGVSQSPSNKVTEKGKDVELRCDPISGHTALYWYRQSLGQGLEFLIYFQGNSAPDKSGLPSDRFSAERTGGSVSTLTIQRTQQEDSAVYLCASSAGQGVTTEAFFGQGTRLTVV.

This clonotype was detected only a few times. This could be a read error, since a much larger clone is one nucleotide away. The chain recombines TRBV5-1 with TRBJ2-7, with TRBD2 as a possible D gene (6 bases). Germline-derived CDR1 and CDR2 are SGHRS and YFSETQ. This CDR3 comprises 14 residues. Trimming removed 3 bases from V and 3 bases from J, with 13 bases in between. The CDR3 loop is CASSWGDGLYEQYF. The CDR3 nucleotides read TGCGCCAGCAGCTGGGGGGATGGACTCTACGAGCAGTACTTC.

The chain employs TRBV6-1 and TRBJ2-7, with 8 bases identical to TRBD2. Trimming removed 8 bases from V and 0 bases from J; junction bases left unmatched: 6. The CDR3 length is 14 residues. Germline V gene lookup returns CDR1 MNHNS and CDR2 SASEGT. The DNA of the CDR3 is TGTGCCAGCGACAGCGGGGGCCACTCCTACGAGCAGTACTTC. Its protein product is CASDSGGHSYEQYF.